These 21 T cell receptor beta chains came from one sample sequenced in a study of blood T cell repertoires in COVID-19. Method: immunoSEQ multiplex PCR; TCRdb's copy keeps in-frame clones and lacks some. The sample lists about 240,000 clones; about 90% were seen once. Sequencing was performed on peripheral blood. Receptors originate from a man in his 60s who had recovered from COVID-19.

The chain combines TRBV27 with TRBJ2-2; maybe TRBD1 (6 bases). Germline V gene sequence: CDR1 MNHEY, CDR2 SMNVEV (reference sequence). CDR3 length: 15 amino acids. V lost 4 bases and J 6 bases, leaving 15 bases between the germline ends. The CDR3 protein is CASSSTGTRAGELFF. The CDR3 coding sequence is TGTGCCAGCAGTTCAACCGGGACAAGGGCCGGGGAGCTGTTTTTT.

V and J are TRBV10-3 and TRBJ2-3, with D possibly TRBD2 on 6 matching bases. Deletions cut 0 bases from V and 1 base from J, with 8 bases between. Per the germline V gene, CDR1 is ENHRY and CDR2 is SYGVKD. This CDR3 is 15 amino acids long. The CDR3 sequence is CAISESAGRTDTQYF. Written as DNA, the CDR3 is TGTGCCATCAGTGAGTCCGCGGGGCGCACAGATACGCAGTATTTT.

This clone occurred once. The chain links TRBV7-2 to TRBJ1-5; TRBD1 matches at 7 bases. Trimming took 4 bases from V and 6 from J; bases not matched to a gene: 6. This CDR3 comprises 14 residues. The germline V gene has CDR1 SGHTA and CDR2 FQGNSA. CDR3 DNA sequence: TGTGCCAGCAGCTCAGCAGGGGGTGGTCAGCCCCAGCATTTT. Its translation: CASSSAGGGQPQHF.

V and J are TRBV5-5 and TRBJ1-6; maybe TRBD1 (5 bases). The CDR3 consists of 14 residues. The germline gives CDR1 SGHKS, CDR2 YYEKEE (reference sequence). Trimming stripped 6 bases from V and 5 bases from J, with 12 bases between. CDR3 sequence reads: CASNTAGNNSPLHF. DNA for the CDR3: TGTGCCAGCAACACGGCAGGGAATAATTCACCCCTCCACTTT.

The chain links TRBV2 to TRBJ2-7; 9 nucleotides agree with TRBD1. CDR3 size: 14 residues. Germline values: CDR1 SNHLY, CDR2 FYNNEI. V lost 7 bases to trimming and J lost 7 bases; unmatched junction nucleotides: 11. The CDR3 DNA reads TGTGCCAGCATGCGGACAGGGGTGACGGGGGAGCAGTACTTC. It specifies CASMRTGVTGEQYF.

This clone was counted a few times. V gene TRBV7-2 combines with J gene TRBJ2-3; 13 bases are a match to TRBD2. The germline V gene has CDR1 SGHTA and CDR2 FQGNSA. The CDR3 extends over 15 amino acids. V was pared by 5 bases and J by 4 bases, with 3 bases of the junction left unmatched. Written as DNA, the CDR3 is TGTGCCAGCAGCCTAACTAGCGGGGGGGCAGATACGCAGTATTTT. It yields the protein CASSLTSGGADTQYF.

This chain uses TRBV11-2 with TRBJ1-2, with 8 bases fitting TRBD1. Germline CDR1 is SGHAT and CDR2 is FQNNGV. The CDR3 spans 16 residues. Trimming cost V 0 bases and J 8 bases; bases outside gene matches: 11. CDR3 amino acids: CASSLDRNGQGGGYTF. Here the CDR3 DNA reads TGTGCCAGCAGCTTAGATCGGAATGGACAGGGAGGAGGCTACACCTTC.

The V gene is TRBV5-1, the J gene TRBJ2-1, with 12 bases lining up with TRBD1. CDR1 and CDR2 from the germline V gene are SGHRS and YFSETQ. The CDR3 has 17 residues. Unmatched junction bases numbered 6, after V lost 0 bases and J lost 5 bases. The CDR3 region is CASSLVGQGALDNEQFF. The CDR3 nucleotides read TGCGCCAGCAGCTTGGTGGGACAGGGGGCTCTTGACAATGAGCAGTTCTTC. Together with reference TRBV5-1 and TRBJ2-1, the CDR3 gives the full variable domain: KAGVTQTPRYLIKTRGQQVTLSCSPISGHRSVSWYQQTPGQGLQFLFEYFSETQRNKGNFPGRFSGRQFSNSRSEMNVSTLELGDSALYLCASSLVGQGALDNEQFFGPGTRLTVL.

The chain employs TRBV10-3 and TRBJ1-2; TRBD1 matches 7 bases. This CDR3 is 14 amino acids long. Germline lookup yields CDR1 ENHRY and CDR2 SYGVKD. The trim removed 0 bases at V and 7 bases at J, leaving 5 bases unmatched. In nucleotides, the CDR3 is TGTGCCATCAGTGAGTCCGACAGGGAGTCTGGCTACACCTTC. It translates to CAISESDRESGYTF.

The chain is built from TRBV6-5 and TRBJ2-3, with TRBD2 as a possible D gene (6 bases). Per the germline V gene, CDR1 is MNHEY and CDR2 is SVGAGI. Trimming shortened V by 0 bases and J by 8 bases, and 6 bases separated the two germline ends. The CDR3 totals 12 residues. In DNA, the CDR3 is TGTGCCAGCAGTTACTCGGGGGGTACGCAGTATTTT. This translates into CASSYSGGTQYF.

The gene calls are TRBV13 and TRBJ1-6; D uncertain. CDR1 is PRHDT, CDR2 FYEKMQ, per germline (reference sequence). The CDR3 covers 13 residues. Trimming removed 0 bases at V and 9 bases at J, with 6 bases between. CDR3 protein: CASSLGLGSPLHF. The CDR3, as DNA: TGTGCCAGCAGCTTAGGCCTAGGTTCACCCCTCCACTTT.

This clone came up once. The rearrangement joins TRBV6-5 to TRBJ1-4; D is uncertain. The CDR3 totals 15 residues. Trimming removed 0 bases at V and 2 bases at J, with 7 bases between. Germline V CDR1 and CDR2: MNHEY, SVGAGI. The CDR3 coding sequence is TGTGCCAGCAGTTACTCGTTTCGGACTAATGAAAAACTGTTTTTT. Translating it yields CASSYSFRTNEKLFF.

CDR3 residues: CASSPAGADTQYF. DNA for the CDR3: TGTGCCAGCAGCCCAGCCGGGGCAGATACGCAGTATTTT. The V and J genes are TRBV14 and TRBJ2-3; tentative D call: TRBD2 (5 bases). Germline values: CDR1 SGHDN, CDR2 FVKESK. The CDR3 is 13 amino acids. V dropped 4 bases and J dropped 4 bases, with 9 bases sitting between them.

The V and J genes are TRBV19 and TRBJ2-1, with 7 bases aligning to TRBD1. Germline V gene lookup returns CDR1 LNHDA and CDR2 SQIVND (reference sequence). V shed 1 base, J shed 6 bases, and the junction held 9 bases outside the gene matches. CDR3 length: 16 amino acids. The CDR3 DNA reads TGTGCCAGTAGTATAGTGGGGACAGCGACGGCCAATGAGCAGTTCTTC. This codes for CASSIVGTATANEQFF.

This clone was picked up a small number of times. The CDR3 DNA sequence: TGTGCCAGCAGCCAAGATTTGCAGGCCGCAGGCTCTGGGGCCAACGTCCTGACTTTC. Amino acids: CASSQDLQAAGSGANVLTF. The gene calls are TRBV3-1 (or the pseudogene TRBV3-2) and TRBJ2-6; D is unresolved. Germline loops: CDR1 LGHDT, CDR2 YNNKEL (reference sequence). The V end lost 0 bases, the J end lost 0 bases, and 15 bases lay between the germline ends. There are 19 residues in the CDR3.

V and J are TRBV5-6 and TRBJ1-3; D call uncertain. The CDR3 has 12 amino acids. Germline loops: CDR1 SGHDT, CDR2 YYEEEE. V was pared by 4 bases and J by 2 bases, with 4 bases between. DNA for the CDR3: TGTGCCAGCAGCAGAGCTGGAAACACCATATATTTT. Its protein is CASSRAGNTIYF. Drawing the rest from reference TRBV5-6 and TRBJ1-3, the complete variable domain is DAGVTQSPTHLIKTRGQQVTLRCSPKSGHDTVSWYQQALGQGPQFIFQYYEEEERQRGNFPDRFSGHQFPNYSSELNVNALLLGDSALYLCASSRAGNTIYFGEGSWLTVV.

This clone was found once. The rearrangement links TRBV6-5 to TRBJ2-2; 7 bases fit TRBD1. The CDR3 length is 15 residues. Germline trimming cut 7 bases from V and 0 bases from J; bases unmatched to any gene: 5. Germline loops: CDR1 MNHEY, CDR2 SVGAGI. The CDR3: CASTRGTANTGELFF. The CDR3 DNA is TGTGCCAGCACAAGAGGGACAGCGAACACCGGGGAGCTGTTTTTT.

The V gene is TRBV18, the J gene TRBJ2-5; D may be TRBD1 (5 bases). Germline CDR1 is KGHSH and CDR2 is LQKENI. Trimming pared 2 bases from V and 5 bases from J, leaving 15 bases between. CDR3 size: 15 residues. The CDR3 spells CASSPGRGRYETQYF. CDR3 bases: TGTGCCAGCTCACCAGGAAGGGGCCGTTATGAGACCCAGTACTTC.

This chain uses TRBV10-3 with TRBJ2-6; D remains unclear. This CDR3 region has 15 residues. Germline loops: CDR1 ENHRY, CDR2 SYGVKD. V was pared by 8 bases and J by 4 bases, with 15 bases between. CDR3 loop: CAIQAIFSGANVLTF. The DNA for the CDR3 is TGTGCCATCCAAGCTATTTTTAGCGGGGCCAACGTCCTGACTTTC.

The CDR3 here is CASSLLAGYTGELFF. The CDR3 nucleotides read TGTGCCAGCAGCTTACTAGCGGGGTACACCGGGGAGCTGTTTTTT. This chain connects TRBV7-7 to TRBJ2-2, with 9 nucleotides matching TRBD2. The CDR3 is made up of 15 amino acids. V gave up 2 bases and J gave up 3 bases; unmatched junction bases: 1. Germline values: CDR1 SSHAT, CDR2 FNYEAQ (reference sequence).

The rearrangement joins TRBV7-9 to TRBJ2-7; 8 nucleotides agree with TRBD2. CDR3 length equals 15 residues. V was pared by 1 base and J by 5 bases, with 7 bases of the junction left unmatched. Germline V gives CDR1 SEHNR, CDR2 FQNEAQ (reference sequence). The CDR3 sequence: CASSLVPGGRHEQYF. The CDR3 DNA reads TGTGCCAGCAGCTTAGTTCCGGGGGGGCGACACGAGCAGTACTTC. The whole variable domain, filled in from reference TRBV7-9 and TRBJ2-7, reads DTGVSQNPRHKITKRGQNVTFRCDPISEHNRLYWYRQTLGQGPEFLTYFQNEAQLEKSRLLSDRFSAERPKGSFSTLEIQRTEQGDSAMYLCASSLVPGGRHEQYFGPGTRLTVT.